This record looks at one T cell receptor (beta chain) sequence and its context. A sample-barcoded 5' primer and a J-beta primer mix were used in a second PCR of roughly 7 to 12 cycles. Using its own MiXCR run on the 5' RACE reads, TCRdb lists one record per CDR3 protein. The repertoire holds roughly 1.7 million distinct CDR3 sequences, 30% to 40% seen once, with approximately 11% in the top ten. Samples each yielded at least 5 micrograms of total RNA. The sample belongs to a study of blood T cells in healthy people across ages. The CDR3 loop spans 18 amino acids. V lost 3 bases and J lost 0, with 20 bases in between. CDR1 is SGHTA and CDR2 is FQGNSA in the germline V gene.

Sequenced sample: blood. The chain links TRBV7-2 to TRBJ1-2; tentatively, D is TRBD1 (5 bases). This TCR was recovered from a woman aged 30 to 39 in good health. The CDR3, as DNA: TGTGCCAGCAGCTTTGGCAGGGCCTTCACTTTAGCTAACTATGGCTACACCTTC. It encodes CASSFGRAFTLANYGYTF.